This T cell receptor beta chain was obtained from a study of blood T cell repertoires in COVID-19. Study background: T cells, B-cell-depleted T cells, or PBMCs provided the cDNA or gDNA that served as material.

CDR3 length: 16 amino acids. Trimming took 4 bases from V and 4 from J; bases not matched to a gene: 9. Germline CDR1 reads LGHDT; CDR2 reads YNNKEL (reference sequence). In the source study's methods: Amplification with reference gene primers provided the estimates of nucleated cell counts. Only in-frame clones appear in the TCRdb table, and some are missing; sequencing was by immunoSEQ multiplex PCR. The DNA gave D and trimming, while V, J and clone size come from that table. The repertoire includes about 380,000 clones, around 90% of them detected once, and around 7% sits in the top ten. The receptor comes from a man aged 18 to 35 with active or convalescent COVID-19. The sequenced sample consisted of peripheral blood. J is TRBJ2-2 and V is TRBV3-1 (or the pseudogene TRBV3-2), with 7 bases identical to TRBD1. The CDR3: CASSPKTGSVTGELFF. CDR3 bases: TGTGCCAGCAGCCCAAAGACAGGGTCGGTCACCGGGGAGCTGTTTTTT.